This T cell receptor beta chain comes out of a study of T cell changes during pregnancy in multiple sclerosis. The CDR3 spans 14 residues. Germline assignment: CDR1 SGHKS and CDR2 YYEKEE (reference sequence). Trimming cost V 0 bases and J 7 bases; bases outside gene matches: 3. The protocol was immunoSEQ multiplex PCR, while the TCRdb copy is restricted to in-frame clones and leaves out a portion. The sample has tens of thousands of clones, 92% seen once. The chain is built from TRBV5-5 and TRBJ1-5, with 8 bases lining up with TRBD1. Sequenced here: CD4+ T cells from peripheral blood mononuclear cells, sampled in the second trimester of pregnancy. The clonotype was recovered from a female donor with multiple sclerosis, enrolled in a pregnancy study. The DNA of the CDR3 is TGTGCCAGCAGCTTGGAGCCAGGGGGCCAGCCCCAGCATTTT. It codes for CASSLEPGGQPQHF.